This T cell receptor (beta chain) originates from a study of CD8+CD57+ T cells in acquired aplastic anemia. Study-wide context: The average for DNA from sorted CD4+ and CD8+ cells was approximately 3.2 ug. Study-wide findings and caveats: Patients showed no significant difference from controls in CD8+ Simpson's diversity. There were over 25 CD8+ CDR3 sequences that occurred in both patients and controls.

The germline gives CDR1 MNHNS, CDR2 SASEGT. The CDR3 loop spans 15 amino acids. The V end lost 5 bases, the J end lost 7 bases, and 15 bases lay between the germline ends. The patients chosen for sequencing had shown expansion of CD8+CD57+ cells (detected by flow cytometry). No therapy was given to patients before blood sampling. Profiles of TCR beta VDJ and CDR3 were generated from a genomic DNA template. TCRdb processed the reads anew with MiXCR; each CDR3 protein has one entry. The sample lists 400,000 to 600,000 distinct CDR3 sequences, more than 25% seen once, with less than 0.85% in the top ten. This clonotype was recorded at least ten times. Its antigen is undetermined.

Sequencing was carried out using sorted CD4+, CD8+, or CD8+CD57+ T cells (not recorded which) from PBMCs. The TCR sequence derives from a human donor with aplastic anemia. This sequence joins TRBV6-1 and TRBJ1-6; D might be TRBD1 (6 bases). In DNA, the CDR3 is TGTGCCAGCAGTCTCACGACAGGCGGAAATTCACCCCTCCACTTT. Translating it yields CASSLTTGGNSPLHF.